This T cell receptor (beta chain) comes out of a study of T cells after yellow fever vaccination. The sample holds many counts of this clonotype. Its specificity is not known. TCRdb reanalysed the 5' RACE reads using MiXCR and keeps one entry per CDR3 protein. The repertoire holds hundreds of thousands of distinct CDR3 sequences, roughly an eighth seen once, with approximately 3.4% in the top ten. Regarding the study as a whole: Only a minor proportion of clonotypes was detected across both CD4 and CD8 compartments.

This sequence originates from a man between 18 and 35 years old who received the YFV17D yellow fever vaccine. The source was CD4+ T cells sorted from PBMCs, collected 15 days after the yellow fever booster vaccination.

CDR3 loop: CASSPRAGRPTDTQYF. In DNA, the CDR3 is TGTGCCAGCAGCCCCAGGGCGGGCAGGCCCACAGATACGCAGTATTTT. The chain combines TRBV7-8 with TRBJ2-3; TRBD1 or TRBD2 may be the D gene (5 bases each). The CDR3 contains 16 residues. V was pared by 5 bases and J by 2 bases, with 17 bases between. CDR1 and CDR2 (germline): SGHVS, FQNEAQ.